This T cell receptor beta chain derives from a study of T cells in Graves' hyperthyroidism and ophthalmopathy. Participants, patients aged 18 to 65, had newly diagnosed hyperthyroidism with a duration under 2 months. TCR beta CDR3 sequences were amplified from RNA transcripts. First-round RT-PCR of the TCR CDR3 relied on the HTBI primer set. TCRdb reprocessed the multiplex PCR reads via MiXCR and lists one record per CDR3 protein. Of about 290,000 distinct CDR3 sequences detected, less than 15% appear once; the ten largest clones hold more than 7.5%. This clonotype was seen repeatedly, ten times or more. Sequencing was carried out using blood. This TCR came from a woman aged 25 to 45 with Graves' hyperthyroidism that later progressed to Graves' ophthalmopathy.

In DNA, the CDR3 is TGTGCCAGCAGTTCTGGGGTCAGGTGGGGCCGATCTTATGGCTACACCTTC. Amino acid sequence: CASSSGVRWGRSYGYTF. The genes are TRBV28 and TRBJ1-2, with D possibly matching TRBD1 (5 bases). Trimming pared 4 bases from V and 5 bases from J, leaving 23 bases between. The CDR3 is made up of 17 amino acids. Germline V gene lookup returns CDR1 MDHEN and CDR2 SYDVKM.